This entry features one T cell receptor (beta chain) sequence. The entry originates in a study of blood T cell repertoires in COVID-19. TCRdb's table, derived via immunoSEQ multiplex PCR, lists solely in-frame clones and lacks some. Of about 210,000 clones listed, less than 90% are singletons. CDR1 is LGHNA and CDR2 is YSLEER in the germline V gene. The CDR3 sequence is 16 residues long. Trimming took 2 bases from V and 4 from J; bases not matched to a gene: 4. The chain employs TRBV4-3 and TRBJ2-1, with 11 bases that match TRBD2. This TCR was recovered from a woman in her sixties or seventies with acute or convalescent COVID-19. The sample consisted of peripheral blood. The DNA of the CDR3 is TGCGCCAGCAGCCAACGACTAGCGGGAATGTACAATGAGCAGTTCTTC. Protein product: CASSQRLAGMYNEQFF.